This T cell receptor (beta chain) was captured in a study of blood T cell repertoires in COVID-19. The wider study: Samples came from the United States, Italy and Spain, spanning acute and convalescent COVID-19. T cells, B-cell-depleted T cells, or PBMCs supplied cDNA or gDNA.

In this sample, this clone turned up a few times. Measured with immunoSEQ multiplex PCR; TCRdb has only the in-frame clones, and not every one. The repertoire consists of 190,000 or so clones, with around 87% occurring once and the leading ten covering 0.55% to 0.8%. There are 14 residues in the CDR3. V was shortened by 5 bases and J by 0 bases, with 10 bases between the two germline ends. Per the germline V gene, CDR1 is MDHEN and CDR2 is SYDVKM. This TCR was sampled from a man aged 45-60 years with acute or convalescent COVID-19. J is TRBJ2-5 and V is TRBV28, with a tentative D call TRBD1 (7 bases). Sequences were obtained from peripheral blood. CDR3 DNA sequence: TGTGCCAGCAGTGCGGGACAGCACCAAGAGACCCAGTACTTC. Translating gives CASSAGQHQETQYF.